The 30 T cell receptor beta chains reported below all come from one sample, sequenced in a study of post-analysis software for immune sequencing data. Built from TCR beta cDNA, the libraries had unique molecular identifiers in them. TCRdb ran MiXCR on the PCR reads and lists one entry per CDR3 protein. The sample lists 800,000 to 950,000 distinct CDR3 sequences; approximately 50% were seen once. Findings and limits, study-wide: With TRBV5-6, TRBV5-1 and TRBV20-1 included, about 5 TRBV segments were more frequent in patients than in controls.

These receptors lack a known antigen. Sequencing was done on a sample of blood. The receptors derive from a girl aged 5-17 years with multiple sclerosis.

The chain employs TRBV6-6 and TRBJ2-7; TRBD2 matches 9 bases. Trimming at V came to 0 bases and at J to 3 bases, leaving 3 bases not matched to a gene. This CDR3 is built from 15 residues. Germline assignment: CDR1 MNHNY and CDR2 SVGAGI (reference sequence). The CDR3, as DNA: TGTGCCAGCAGTTACTCGGGCGGGGGGGACTACGAGCAGTACTTC. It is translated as CASSYSGGGDYEQYF.

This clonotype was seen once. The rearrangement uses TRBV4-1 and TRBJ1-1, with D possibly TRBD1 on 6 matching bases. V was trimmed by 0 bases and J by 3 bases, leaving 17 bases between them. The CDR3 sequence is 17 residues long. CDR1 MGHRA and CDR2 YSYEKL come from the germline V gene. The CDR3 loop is CASSQDGGGPLHTEAFF. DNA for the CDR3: TGCGCCAGCAGCCAAGATGGGGGGGGGCCCCTGCACACTGAAGCTTTCTTT.

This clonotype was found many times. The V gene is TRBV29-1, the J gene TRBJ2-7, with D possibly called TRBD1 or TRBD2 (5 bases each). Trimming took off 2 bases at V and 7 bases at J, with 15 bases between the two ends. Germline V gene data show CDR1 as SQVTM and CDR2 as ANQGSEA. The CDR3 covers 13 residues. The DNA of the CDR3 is TGCAGCGTTGAAATCCGCCGGGGCGGTGAGCAGTACTTC. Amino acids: CSVEIRRGGEQYF.

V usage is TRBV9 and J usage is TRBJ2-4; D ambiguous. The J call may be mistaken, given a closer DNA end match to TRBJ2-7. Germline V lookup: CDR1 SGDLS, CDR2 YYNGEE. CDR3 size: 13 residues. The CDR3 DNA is TGTGCCAGCAGCGTATACCCAGACTACGAGCAGTACTTC. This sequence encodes CASSVYPDYEQYF.

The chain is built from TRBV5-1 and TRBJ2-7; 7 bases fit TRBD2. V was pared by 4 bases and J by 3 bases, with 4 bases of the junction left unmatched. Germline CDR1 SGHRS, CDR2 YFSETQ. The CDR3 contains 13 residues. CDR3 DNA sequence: TGCGCCAGCAGCCGGGCTAGCGGCTACGAGCAGTACTTC. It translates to CASSRASGYEQYF.

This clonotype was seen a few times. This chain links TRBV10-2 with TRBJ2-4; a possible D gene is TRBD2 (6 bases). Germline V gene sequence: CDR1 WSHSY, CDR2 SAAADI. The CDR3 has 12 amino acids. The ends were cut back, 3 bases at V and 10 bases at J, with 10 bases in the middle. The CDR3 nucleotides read TGCGCCAGCAGTGAAGGAGGGAGGATTCAGTACTTC. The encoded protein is CASSEGGRIQYF.

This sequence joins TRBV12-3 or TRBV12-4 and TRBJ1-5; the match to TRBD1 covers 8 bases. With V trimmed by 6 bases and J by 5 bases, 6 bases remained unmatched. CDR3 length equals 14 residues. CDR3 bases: TGTGCCAGCAGCCCCGGGACAGGATATCAGCCCCAGCATTTT. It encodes CASSPGTGYQPQHF.

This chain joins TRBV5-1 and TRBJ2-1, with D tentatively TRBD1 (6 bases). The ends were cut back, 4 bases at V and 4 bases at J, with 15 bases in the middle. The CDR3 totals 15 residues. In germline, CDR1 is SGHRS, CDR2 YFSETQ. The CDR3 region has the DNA TGCGCCAGCAGCATCGGACAGACGCGGTACAATGAGCAGTTCTTC. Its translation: CASSIGQTRYNEQFF.

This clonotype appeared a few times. DNA of the CDR3: TGTGCCAGCAGCATCGGGGTTCAGCCCCAGCATTTT. Its translation: CASSIGVQPQHF. This chain links TRBV5-6 with TRBJ1-5; D remains unclear. The CDR3 length is 12 residues. CDR1 SGHDT and CDR2 YYEEEE come from the germline V gene. Trimming removed 4 bases at V and 6 bases at J, with 8 bases between.

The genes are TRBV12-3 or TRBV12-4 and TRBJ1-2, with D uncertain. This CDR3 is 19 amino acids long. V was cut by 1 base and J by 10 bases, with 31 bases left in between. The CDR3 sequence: CASSLGFRLEIMAEYTYTF. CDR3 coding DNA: TGTGCCAGCAGTTTAGGGTTCAGACTTGAAATTATGGCTGAGTATACCTACACCTTC.

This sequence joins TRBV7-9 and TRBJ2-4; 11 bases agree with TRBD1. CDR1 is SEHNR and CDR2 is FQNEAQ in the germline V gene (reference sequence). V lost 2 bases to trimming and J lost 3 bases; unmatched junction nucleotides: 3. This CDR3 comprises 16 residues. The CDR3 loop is CASSLTGTGGKNIQYF. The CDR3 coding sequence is TGTGCCAGCAGCTTAACCGGGACAGGGGGCAAAAACATTCAGTACTTC.

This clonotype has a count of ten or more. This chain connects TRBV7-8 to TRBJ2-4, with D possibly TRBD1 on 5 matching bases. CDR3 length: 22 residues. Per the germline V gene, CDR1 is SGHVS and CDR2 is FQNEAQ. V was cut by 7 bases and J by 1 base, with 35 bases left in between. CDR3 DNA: TGTGCCAGCAAGACCTACCTAGGGGTGGCAGGCCAGCGTAGAATGGCCAAAAACATTCAGTACTTC. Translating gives CASKTYLGVAGQRRMAKNIQYF.

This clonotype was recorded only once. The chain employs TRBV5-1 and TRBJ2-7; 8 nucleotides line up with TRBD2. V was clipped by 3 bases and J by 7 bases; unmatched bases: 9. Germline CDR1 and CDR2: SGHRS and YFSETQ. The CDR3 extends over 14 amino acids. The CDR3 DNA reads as TGCGCCAGCAGCTGGGGACTAGACGGCAATGAGCAGTACTTC. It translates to CASSWGLDGNEQYF.

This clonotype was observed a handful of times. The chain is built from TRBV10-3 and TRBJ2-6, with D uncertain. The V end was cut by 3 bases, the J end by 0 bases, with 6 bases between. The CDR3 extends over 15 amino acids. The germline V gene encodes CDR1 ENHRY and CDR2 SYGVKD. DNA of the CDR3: TGTGCCATCAGTGATGGGGTCTCTGGGGCCAACGTCCTGACTTTC. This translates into CAISDGVSGANVLTF.

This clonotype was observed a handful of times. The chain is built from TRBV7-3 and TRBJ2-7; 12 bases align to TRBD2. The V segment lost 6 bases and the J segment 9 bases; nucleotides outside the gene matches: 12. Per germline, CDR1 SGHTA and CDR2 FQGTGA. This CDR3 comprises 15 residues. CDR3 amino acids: CASRPPGTSGLTQYF. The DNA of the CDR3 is TGTGCCAGCAGGCCTCCCGGGACTAGCGGGCTGACGCAGTACTTC.

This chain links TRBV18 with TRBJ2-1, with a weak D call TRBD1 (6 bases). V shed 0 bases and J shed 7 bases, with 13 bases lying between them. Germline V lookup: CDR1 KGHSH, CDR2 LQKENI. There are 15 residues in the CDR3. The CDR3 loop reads CASSPPHRAKNEQFF. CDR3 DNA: TGTGCCAGCTCACCACCGCACAGGGCTAAGAATGAGCAGTTCTTC.

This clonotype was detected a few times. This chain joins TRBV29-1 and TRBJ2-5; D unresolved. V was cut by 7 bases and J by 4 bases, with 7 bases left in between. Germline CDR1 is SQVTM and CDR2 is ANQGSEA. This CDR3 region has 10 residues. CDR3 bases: TGCAGCGCTGCCTCAGAGACCCAGTACTTC. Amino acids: CSAASETQYF.

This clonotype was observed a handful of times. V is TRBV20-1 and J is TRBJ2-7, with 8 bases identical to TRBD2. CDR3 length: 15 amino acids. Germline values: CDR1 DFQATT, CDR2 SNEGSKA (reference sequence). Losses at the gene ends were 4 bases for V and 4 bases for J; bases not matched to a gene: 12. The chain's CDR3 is CSATVAAGGVYEQYF. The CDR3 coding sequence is TGCAGTGCTACCGTAGCGGCGGGAGGCGTATACGAGCAGTACTTC.

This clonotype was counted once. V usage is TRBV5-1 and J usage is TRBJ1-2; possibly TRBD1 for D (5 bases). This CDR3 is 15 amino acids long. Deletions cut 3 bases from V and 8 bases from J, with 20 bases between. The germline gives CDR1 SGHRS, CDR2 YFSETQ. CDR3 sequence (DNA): TGCGCCAGCAGCTCCCTGGCAGAGGGAAGGGGAGGCTACACCTTC. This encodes CASSSLAEGRGGYTF.

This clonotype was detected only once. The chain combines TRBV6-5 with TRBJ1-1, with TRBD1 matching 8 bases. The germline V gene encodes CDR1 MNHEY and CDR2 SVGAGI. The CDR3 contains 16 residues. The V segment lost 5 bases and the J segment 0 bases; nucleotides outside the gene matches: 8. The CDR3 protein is CASSTRRQGLNTEAFF. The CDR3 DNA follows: TGTGCCAGCAGTACCAGGAGACAGGGGCTGAACACTGAAGCTTTCTTT.

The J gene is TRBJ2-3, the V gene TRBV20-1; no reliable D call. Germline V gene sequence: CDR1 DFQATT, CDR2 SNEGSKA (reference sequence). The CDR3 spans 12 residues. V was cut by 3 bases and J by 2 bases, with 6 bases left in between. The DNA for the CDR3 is TGCAGTGCTAGTGACCACACAGATACGCAGTATTTT. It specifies CSASDHTDTQYF.

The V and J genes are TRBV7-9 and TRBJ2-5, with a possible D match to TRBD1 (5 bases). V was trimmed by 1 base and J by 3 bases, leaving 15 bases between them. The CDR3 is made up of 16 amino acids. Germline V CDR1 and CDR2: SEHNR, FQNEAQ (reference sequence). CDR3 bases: TGTGCCAGCAGCTTAGGCGTTTGGGGCAGCAAAGAGACCCAGTACTTC. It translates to CASSLGVWGSKETQYF. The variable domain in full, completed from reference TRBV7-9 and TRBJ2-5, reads DTGVSQNPRHKITKRGQNVTFRCDPISEHNRLYWYRQTLGQGPEFLTYFQNEAQLEKSRLLSDRFSAERPKGSFSTLEIQRTEQGDSAMYLCASSLGVWGSKETQYFGPGTRLLVL.

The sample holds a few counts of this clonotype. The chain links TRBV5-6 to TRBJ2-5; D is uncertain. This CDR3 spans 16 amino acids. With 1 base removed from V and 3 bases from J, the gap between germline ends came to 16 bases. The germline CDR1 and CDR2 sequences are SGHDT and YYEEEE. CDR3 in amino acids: CASSLSSSGFEETQYF. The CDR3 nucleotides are TGTGCCAGCAGCTTGTCGTCCTCCGGGTTCGAAGAGACCCAGTACTTC. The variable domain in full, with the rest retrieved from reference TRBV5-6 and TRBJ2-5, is DAGVTQSPTHLIKTRGQQVTLRCSPKSGHDTVSWYQQALGQGPQFIFQYYEEEERQRGNFPDRFSGHQFPNYSSELNVNALLLGDSALYLCASSLSSSGFEETQYFGPGTRLLVL.

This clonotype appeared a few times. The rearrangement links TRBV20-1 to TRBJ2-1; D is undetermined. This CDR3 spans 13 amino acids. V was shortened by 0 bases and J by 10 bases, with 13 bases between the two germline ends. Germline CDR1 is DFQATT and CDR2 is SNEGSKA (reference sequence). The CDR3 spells CSARDPPSDEQFF. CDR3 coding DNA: TGCAGTGCTAGAGATCCCCCTTCGGACGAGCAGTTCTTC.

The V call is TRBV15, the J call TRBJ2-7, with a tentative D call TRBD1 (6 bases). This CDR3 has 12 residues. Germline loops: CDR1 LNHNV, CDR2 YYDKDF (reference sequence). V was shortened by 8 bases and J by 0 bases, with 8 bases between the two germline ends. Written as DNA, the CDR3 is TGTGCCACCGGACAGAGCTCCTACGAGCAGTACTTC. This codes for CATGQSSYEQYF.

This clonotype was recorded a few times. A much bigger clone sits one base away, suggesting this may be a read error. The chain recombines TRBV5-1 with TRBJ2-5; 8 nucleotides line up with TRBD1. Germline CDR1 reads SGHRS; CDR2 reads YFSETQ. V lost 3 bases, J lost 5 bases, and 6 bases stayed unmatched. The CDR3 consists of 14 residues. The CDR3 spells CASSCPGGAETQYF. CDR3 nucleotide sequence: TGCGCCAGCAGCTGCCCAGGGGGCGCGGAGACCCAGTACTTC.

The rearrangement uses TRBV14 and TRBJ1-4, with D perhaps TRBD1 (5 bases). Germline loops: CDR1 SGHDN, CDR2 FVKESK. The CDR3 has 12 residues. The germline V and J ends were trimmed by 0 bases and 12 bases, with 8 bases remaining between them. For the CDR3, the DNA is TGTGCCAGCAGCCAAGATCCGGGGCAACTGTTTTTT. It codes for CASSQDPGQLFF.

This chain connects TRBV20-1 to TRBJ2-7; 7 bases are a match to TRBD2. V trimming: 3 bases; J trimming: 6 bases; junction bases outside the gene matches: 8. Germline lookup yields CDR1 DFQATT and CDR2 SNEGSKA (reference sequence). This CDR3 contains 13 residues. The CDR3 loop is CSARWGGVGEQYF. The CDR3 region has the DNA TGCAGTGCTAGGTGGGGGGGTGTAGGCGAGCAGTACTTC.

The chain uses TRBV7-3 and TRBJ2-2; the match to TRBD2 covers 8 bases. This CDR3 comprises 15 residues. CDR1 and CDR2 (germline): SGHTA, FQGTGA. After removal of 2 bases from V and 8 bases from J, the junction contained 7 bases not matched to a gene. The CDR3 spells CASSLGSGGPGELFF. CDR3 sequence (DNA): TGTGCCAGCAGCTTAGGAAGCGGGGGCCCGGGGGAGCTGTTTTTT.

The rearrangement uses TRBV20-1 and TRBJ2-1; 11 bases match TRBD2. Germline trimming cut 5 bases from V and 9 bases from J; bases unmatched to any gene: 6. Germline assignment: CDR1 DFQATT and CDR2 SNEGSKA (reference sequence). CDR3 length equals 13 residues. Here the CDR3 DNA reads TGCAGTGCTCTTCTAGCGGGGGGCGGTGAGCAGTTCTTC. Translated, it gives CSALLAGGGEQFF.